A selection of T cell receptor beta chains follows, all from one sample in a study of response to subunit inactivated influenza vaccine. TCRdb recomputed calls from the RT-PCR reads with MiXCR, one row per CDR3 protein. Here the sample spans about 520,000 distinct CDR3 sequences, roughly 25% being singletons. The sequenced sample was CD4+ T cells sorted from PBMCs, obtained roughly 5 days after vaccination. The receptors here all came from a man aged 50 to 59 who received an inactivated influenza vaccine. Both conserved end residues are part of each CDR3. Each record gives: J gene, CDR3 length, D gene, clone size, V gene, CDR3 protein, CDR3 DNA. D genes are given only for firm matches. Not every row has a clone size; where given, it reads once, few, many or a size class.

TRBJ2-1	16	.	.	TRBV24-1	CATSDVRGTSYNEQFF	TGTGCCACCAGTGATGTGAGGGGGACGTCCTACAATGAGCAGTTCTTC
TRBJ2-3	14	.	.	TRBV4-2	CASKGGATTDTQYF	TGTGCCAGCAAAGGGGGGGCTACTACAGATACGCAGTATTTT
TRBJ2-2	14	TRBD1	.	TRBV20-1	CSADRGVNTGELFF	TGCAGTGCAGACAGGGGCGTCAACACCGGGGAGCTGTTTTTT
TRBJ2-1	16	TRBD2	.	TRBV28	CASSTSGLAEYNEQFF	TGTGCCAGCAGTACCTCGGGACTAGCGGAATACAATGAGCAGTTCTTC
TRBJ2-5	13	.	.	TRBV4-3	CASSLGKSETQYF	TGCGCCAGCAGCCTTGGAAAATCGGAGACCCAGTACTTC
TRBJ1-5	13	.	few	TRBV10-2	CASSEFLNQPQHF	TGCGCCAGCAGTGAGTTCCTCAATCAGCCCCAGCATTTT
TRBJ1-1	15	TRBD1	.	TRBV6-5	CASSYGGDRVTEAFF	TGTGCCAGCAGTTATGGGGGGGACAGGGTCACTGAAGCTTTCTTT
TRBJ2-1	17	.	.	TRBV25-1	CASNAGSGFSSYNEQFF	TGTGCCAGCAACGCGGGGTCGGGATTTAGCTCCTACAATGAGCAGTTCTTC
TRBJ2-7	13	.	.	TRBV6-2/TRBV6-3	CASSRDKPYEQYF	TGTGCCAGCAGTAGGGACAAACCATACGAGCAGTACTTC
TRBJ2-2	16	.	.	TRBV19	CASSDDSVRGTGELFF	TGTGCCAGTAGCGATGACAGCGTAAGAGGCACCGGGGAGCTGTTTTTT
TRBJ2-1	15	.	many	TRBV12-3/TRBV12-4	CASSLGSAHYNEQFF	TGTGCCAGCAGTTTAGGCTCAGCACACTACAATGAGCAGTTCTTC
TRBJ1-1	13	.	.	TRBV20-1	CSALTSGNTEAFF	TGCAGTGCCCTTACGTCCGGGAACACTGAAGCTTTCTTT
TRBJ2-5	14	.	few	TRBV6-2/TRBV6-3	CASEVRPSQETQYF	TGTGCCAGCGAAGTGAGACCATCGCAAGAGACCCAGTACTTC
TRBJ2-3	15	.	few	TRBV7-2	CASSLANYPGDTQYF	TGTGCCAGCAGCTTAGCGAATTACCCTGGAGATACGCAGTATTTT
TRBJ2-7	13	.	many	TRBV20-1	CSGQSRIGYEQYF	TGCAGTGGCCAGTCTAGGATCGGCTACGAGCAGTACTTC
TRBJ1-2	13	.	many	TRBV29-1	CSVVWRRGYGYTF	TGCAGCGTTGTCTGGCGTCGAGGGTATGGCTACACCTTC
TRBJ2-7	11	.	.	TRBV10-1	CASRRVREQYF	TGCGCCAGCAGGAGGGTAAGGGAGCAGTACTTC